The clone carrying this T cell receptor beta chain was counted only a few times. This specimen belongs to a study of blood T cell repertoires in COVID-19. Across the study: Some COVID-19 samples were acute and others convalescent; all came from the United States, Italy and Spain. From T cells, B-cell-depleted T cells, or PBMCs came the material, which was cDNA or gDNA.

Trimming pared 2 bases from V and 4 bases from J, leaving 12 bases between. CDR3 size: 15 residues. CDR1 is SGHTA, CDR2 FQGTGA, per germline. Under the authors' procedure: From reference gene primer amplification, estimates of nucleated cell counts were derived. Some clones are missing from TCRdb's copy, which holds only in-frame ones; the method was immunoSEQ multiplex PCR. V, J and clone size derive from that table, while D and trimming were established from the DNA sequence. The sample carries 90,000 to 120,000 clones, roughly 71% recorded once. The sequenced material came from peripheral blood. This rearrangement joins TRBV7-3 to TRBJ2-1; a possible D gene is TRBD2 (6 bases). This sequence originates from a man older than 75 with acute or convalescent COVID-19. The CDR3 region is CASSLEGTHYNEQFF. CDR3 DNA: TGTGCCAGCAGCTTAGAGGGGACTCATTACAATGAGCAGTTCTTC.